This T cell receptor beta chain was documented in a study of T-cell memory formation after mild COVID-19. Overall study findings and caveats: Contracting CD8+ clones were enriched in EMRA, CD4+ mainly in CM and EM. Cross-reactive memory seemingly joined, as some responding clones were found in pre-infection memory.

Trimming took 0 bases from V and 1 from J, leaving 10 bases between them. The CDR3 is 14 amino acids. Germline V gene sequence: CDR1 DFQATT, CDR2 SNEGSKA (reference sequence). TCRdb reprocessed the 5' RACE reads via MiXCR and lists one record per CDR3 protein. The sample consists of nearly 350,000 distinct CDR3 sequences, 10% to 15% of them appearing once. This clonotype was counted only a few times. The target antigen is unknown. The chain recombines TRBV20-1 with TRBJ2-7; D gene uncertain. The TCR comes from a man younger than 35 who had mild COVID-19 (a few samples of this study predate the infection). Cell type and time point are not known. The sample consisted of PBMCs or a T cell subset sorted from them (not recorded which). The CDR3 reads CSARDLRQSYEQYV. The DNA for the CDR3 is TGCAGTGCTAGAGATCTTAGACAATCCTACGAGCAGTACGTC.